The T cell receptor (beta chain) under discussion was sequenced for a study of blood T cell repertoires in COVID-19 (dated by TCRdb to 2019 to 2021). In terms of the full investigation: Samples covering the acute and convalescent phases of COVID-19 were provided by collaborators in the United States, Italy and Spain. The material from the prospective study consisted of cDNA or gDNA derived from T cells, B-cell-depleted T cells, or PBMCs. Subjects who had been exposed to COVID-19, were actively infected with it, or had recovered from it provided the deeply sampled blood TCRbeta repertoires that made up the dataset. The repertoires were made available in a free public database intended to serve as a resource for research on the immune response to SARS-CoV-2. The samples were drawn from the first 160 participants of the ongoing ImmuneRACE study and from 950 to 1,500 subjects provided by 6 global collaborators. Nearly every sample came with metadata listing a de-identified subject ID, COVID-19 status, age in years and sex. Where available, HLA class I and class II types were obtained from metadata supplied by the sample provider rather than from assay-based typing.

About this clone itself: No antigen is known for it. No clone much larger than this one lies a single base away; base qualities are absent.

The research as a whole found: How much clinical and demographic metadata was included differed by source and by participant, and the metadata was provided uncurated.

Whole blood was collected in K2EDTA tubes by collaborating institutions according to the institutions' own protocols. For TCRbeta analysis, collaborator samples were shipped as frozen whole blood, as isolated PBMCs, or as DNA extracted from either sample type. The immunoSEQ Assay, a bias-controlled multiplex PCR, was used to amplify TCRbeta CDR3 regions from genomic DNA. Regarding the original processing steps: Nucleated cell counts per sample were estimated from amplification of reference gene primers within the assay. To quantify the absolute abundance of each unique TCRbeta CDR3 rearrangement, sequence reads were collapsed and filtered. For each sample, productive Simpson clonality was calculated as the square root of Simpson's diversity index over productive rearrangements. Here the immuneACCESS table is served through TCRdb, limited to in-frame sequences with V and J called. Missing clones are a known gap in these copies; in checked studies unresolved V genes cover under half, and the rest lacks a known reason. The V and J calls and the clone size are those of that table, but D and trimming were determined from the DNA. The sample table lists hundreds of thousands of clones, just over 85% of them with a count of one. 5% to 6.5% of the sample is held by the ten biggest clonotypes.

The germline V end is reduced by 4 bases and the J end by 7 bases; junction bases left unmatched: 8. Measured from the cysteine to the phenylalanine, the CDR3 is 15 residues long. The CDR3 DNA has 45 bases and is translated from base 1. CDR1 and CDR2 are read off the germline V gene as SGDLS and YYNGEE. The sequencing sample was made of peripheral blood. The chain employs TRBV9 and TRBJ1-2, with 12 middle bases fitting TRBD1. The TCR comes from a man at least 80 years old with acute or convalescent COVID-19. Here is the DNA: TGTGCCAGCAGCCCTCCGGGACAGGGGGCCCTTGGCTACACCTTC. This encodes CASSPPGQGALGYTF.